This T cell receptor beta chain was recorded in a study of T cells in Graves' hyperthyroidism and ophthalmopathy. Disease lasting under 3 months, a NOSPECS grade of at least 4, and a Clinical Activity Score of at least 3 were features of the ophthalmopathy patients. Patients were excluded because of uncontrolled infection, other autoimmune disease, pregnancy or lactation. For the diagnoses, clinical symptoms, serum thyroxine and TRAb, thyroid ultrasound and orbital computed tomography were used. Amplification of TCR beta CDR3 regions used RNA as the template. The TCR CDR3 was amplified in a first-round RT-PCR using the HTBI primer set. TCRdb reprocessed the multiplex PCR reads via MiXCR and lists one record per CDR3 protein. The sample consists of 530,000 or so distinct CDR3 sequences, roughly 18% of them appearing once. This clonotype was observed at least ten times. Trimming cost V 6 bases and J 3 bases, with 7 bases left between them. CDR3 length equals 12 residues. Germline assignment: CDR1 PRHDT and CDR2 FYEKMQ (reference sequence).

Sample: blood. J is TRBJ2-3 and V is TRBV13; no clear D gene. This TCR was sampled from a woman aged 18 to 35 with Graves' ophthalmopathy. As DNA, the CDR3 is TGTGCCAGCAGTTTCGAAACAGATACGCAGTATTTT. This sequence encodes CASSFETDTQYF.